This TCR beta chain was documented in a study of control samples from healthy donors and cancer patients. Libraries were prepared by immunoSEQ multiplex PCR; TCRdb keeps only in-frame clonotypes and omits some of them. The sample records approximately 94,000 clones, more than 85% being singletons. Deletions cut 7 bases from V and 1 base from J, with 17 bases between. The CDR3 has 16 amino acids. The V gene's germline CDR1 is LNHDA and CDR2 SQIVND (reference sequence). The TCR originated in a young woman in good health. The rearrangement links TRBV19 to TRBJ1-5; D gene ambiguous. The sequencing input was blood. CDR3 sequence reads: CASKDLREGSNQPQHF. The CDR3 nucleotides are TGTGCCAGTAAAGACCTCCGGGAAGGGAGCAATCAGCCCCAGCATTTT. Together with reference TRBV19 and TRBJ1-5, the CDR3 gives the full variable domain: DGGITQSPKYLFRKEGQNVTLSCEQNLNHDAMYWYRQDPGQGLRLIYYSQIVNDFQKGDIAEGYSVSREKKESFPLTVTSAQKNPTAFYLCASKDLREGSNQPQHFGDGTRLSIL.